This entry features one TCR beta chain sequence. The antigen remains undetermined. The sample belongs to a study of T cell responses to AZD1222 COVID-19 vaccine. About the research overall: Pooling covered second doses at about 4 or about 12 weeks.

The method was immunoSEQ multiplex PCR; TCRdb's version includes in-frame clones alone and lacks a portion of them. The sample shows about 150,000 clones, 85% to 95% of them seen only once. Study-level findings and limits: Close to half of spike-specific TCRs reportedly recognize unmutated variant regions.

The CDR3 loop spans 15 amino acids. V lost 5 bases to trimming and J lost 7 bases; unmatched junction nucleotides: 13. The germline V gene has CDR1 LNHDA and CDR2 SQIVND (reference sequence). The chain has TRBV19 and TRBJ1-1; TRBD1 matches at 7 bases. The TCR originated in an adult in good health. The sample consisted of peripheral blood, taken on day 0 of AZD1222 vaccination. CDR3 protein: CASSRNRDRFYEAFF. In nucleotides, the CDR3 is TGTGCCAGTAGTCGAAACCGGGACAGATTCTATGAAGCTTTCTTT.